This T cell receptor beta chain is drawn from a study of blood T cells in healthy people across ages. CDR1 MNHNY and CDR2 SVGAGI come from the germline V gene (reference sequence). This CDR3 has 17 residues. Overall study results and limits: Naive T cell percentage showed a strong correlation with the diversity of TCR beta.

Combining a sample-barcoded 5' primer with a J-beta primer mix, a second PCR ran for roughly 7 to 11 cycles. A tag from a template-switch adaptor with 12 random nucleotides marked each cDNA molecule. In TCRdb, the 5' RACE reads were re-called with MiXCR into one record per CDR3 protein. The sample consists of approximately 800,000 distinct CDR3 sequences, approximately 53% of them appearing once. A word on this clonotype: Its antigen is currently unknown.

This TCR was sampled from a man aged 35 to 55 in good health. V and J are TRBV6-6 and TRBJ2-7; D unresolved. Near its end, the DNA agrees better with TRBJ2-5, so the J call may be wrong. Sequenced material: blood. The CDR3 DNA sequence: TGTGCCAGCAGTTACGAGAGCTACCATGGCCTGAAAGAGACCCAGTACTTC. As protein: CASSYESYHGLKETQYF.